This T cell receptor beta chain was recorded in a study of blood T cell repertoires in COVID-19. Across the whole study: Acute and convalescent COVID-19 samples came from the United States, Italy and Spain. The analysed material was cDNA or gDNA that came from T cells, B-cell-depleted T cells, or PBMCs.

Profiling relied on immunoSEQ multiplex PCR, and the TCRdb table lists in-frame clones only, not all of them. The sample lists roughly 70,000 clones, more than 85% occurring once. CDR3 length equals 17 residues. V lost 0 bases to trimming and J lost 5 bases; unmatched junction nucleotides: 10. Germline-derived CDR1 and CDR2 are LNHDA and SQIVND (reference sequence). The sequenced material came from peripheral blood. V is TRBV19 and J is TRBJ2-3, with TRBD2 matching 8 bases. This receptor was obtained from a human donor with active COVID-19. The donor label of this sample is uncertain. CDR3 region: CASSIDLPAGVRDTQYF. The CDR3 coding sequence is TGTGCCAGTAGTATAGATTTACCAGCGGGAGTGAGAGATACGCAGTATTTT. Full variable domain (outside the CDR3, taken from reference TRBV19 and TRBJ2-3): DGGITQSPKYLFRKEGQNVTLSCEQNLNHDAMYWYRQDPGQGLRLIYYSQIVNDFQKGDIAEGYSVSREKKESFPLTVTSAQKNPTAFYLCASSIDLPAGVRDTQYFGPGTRLTVL.